Listed below are T cell receptor beta chains from one sample, sequenced in a study of cytomegalovirus exposure and HLA in healthy donors. The data were produced by immunoSEQ multiplex PCR, yet TCRdb's version contains in-frame clones alone and is incomplete. The sample yields 150,000 or so clones, roughly 80% seen once. The sequenced sample consisted of PBMCs. These receptors all stem from a woman under 30 in good health and CMV-seronegative. Both conserved end residues are part of each CDR3. A D gene is named only where the DNA matches it firmly. The size field is filled for only some rows; it gives once, few, many or a size class.

j_gene: TRBJ2-5
abundance: .
d_gene: .
v_gene: TRBV14
CDR3nt: TGTGCCAGCAGCCAAGATATCCCCCCCGGGGAGACCCAGTACTTC
CDR3aa: CASSQDIPPGETQYF

j_gene: TRBJ1-6
abundance: .
d_gene: .
v_gene: TRBV5-6
CDR3nt: TGTGCCAGCAGCTTGGTCCAGGGAGGCAATTCACCCCTCCACTTT
CDR3aa: CASSLVQGGNSPLHF

j_gene: TRBJ2-7
abundance: few
d_gene: .
v_gene: TRBV28
CDR3nt: TGTGCCAGCAGTTTACAGGGCTACGAGCAGTACTTC
CDR3aa: CASSLQGYEQYF

j_gene: TRBJ1-1
abundance: .
d_gene: .
v_gene: TRBV18
CDR3nt: TGTGCCAGCTCACCAGGAGGGGCCTTGAACACTGAAGCTTTCTTT
CDR3aa: CASSPGGALNTEAFF

j_gene: TRBJ2-7
abundance: .
d_gene: TRBD1
v_gene: TRBV6-5
CDR3nt: TGTGCCAGCAGTGGGCGACAGGGGACCTACGAGCAGTACTTC
CDR3aa: CASSGRQGTYEQYF

j_gene: TRBJ1-5
abundance: .
d_gene: .
v_gene: TRBV28
CDR3nt: TGTGCCAGCAGTTTGTTGACTGCGCCCCAGCATTTT
CDR3aa: CASSLLTAPQHF

j_gene: TRBJ1-2
abundance: .
d_gene: TRBD1
v_gene: TRBV7-9
CDR3nt: TGTGCCAGCAGCTTAACAGGGGATGGCTACACCTTC
CDR3aa: CASSLTGDGYTF

j_gene: TRBJ2-7
abundance: .
d_gene: .
v_gene: TRBV5-6
CDR3nt: TGTGCCAGCAGCCCGGGACTGGCCAGCTACGAGCAGTACTTC
CDR3aa: CASSPGLASYEQYF

j_gene: TRBJ2-1
abundance: .
d_gene: TRBD2
v_gene: TRBV27
CDR3nt: TGTGCCAGCAGCTTTTCAGCGGGGAGGAGCTCCTACAATGAGCAGTTCTTC
CDR3aa: CASSFSAGRSSYNEQFF

j_gene: TRBJ2-7
abundance: .
d_gene: .
v_gene: TRBV21-1
CDR3nt: TGTGCCAGCAGCAAGGGACAGGCGGCCTACGAGCAGTACTTC
CDR3aa: CASSKGQAAYEQYF

j_gene: TRBJ2-5
abundance: once
d_gene: TRBD2
v_gene: TRBV6-5
CDR3nt: TGTGCCAGCAGTTCGGGACTAGCGGGAGAGGAGACCCAGTACTTC
CDR3aa: CASSSGLAGEETQYF

j_gene: TRBJ1-5
abundance: .
d_gene: TRBD1
v_gene: TRBV2
CDR3nt: TGTGCCAGCAGGGATCGGGACAGTAGCAATCAGCCCCAGCATTTT
CDR3aa: CASRDRDSSNQPQHF

j_gene: TRBJ2-5
abundance: .
d_gene: .
v_gene: TRBV27
CDR3nt: TGTGCCAGCAGTTTATCGAAGGGGGTAGTGGAGACCCAGTACTTC
CDR3aa: CASSLSKGVVETQYF

j_gene: TRBJ2-5
abundance: .
d_gene: TRBD1
v_gene: TRBV30
CDR3nt: TGTGCCTTAACAGGGGGTGGAGAGACCCAGTACTTC
CDR3aa: CALTGGGETQYF

j_gene: TRBJ1-2
abundance: .
d_gene: .
v_gene: TRBV7-8
CDR3nt: TGTGCCAGCAGCTTGGACAGCAACTATGGCTACACCTTC
CDR3aa: CASSLDSNYGYTF

j_gene: TRBJ2-1
abundance: .
d_gene: TRBD2
v_gene: TRBV11-3
CDR3nt: TGTGCCAGCAGCCGGAAGCGGGAGCCGTACAATGAGCAGTTCTTC
CDR3aa: CASSRKREPYNEQFF

j_gene: TRBJ2-7
abundance: few
d_gene: .
v_gene: TRBV5-1
CDR3nt: TGCGCCAGCAGCTTCCGGGACACCCACTACGAGCAGTACTTC
CDR3aa: CASSFRDTHYEQYF

j_gene: TRBJ2-5
abundance: .
d_gene: .
v_gene: TRBV5-1
CDR3nt: TGCGCCAGCAGCTTGGGACCGACAGCAACTCAAGAGACCCAGTACTTC
CDR3aa: CASSLGPTATQETQYF

j_gene: TRBJ2-7
abundance: .
d_gene: .
v_gene: TRBV28
CDR3nt: TGTGCCAGCAGTTCAGGGTGGGACGAGCAGTACTTC
CDR3aa: CASSSGWDEQYF

j_gene: TRBJ2-7
abundance: .
d_gene: .
v_gene: TRBV11-2
CDR3nt: TGTGCCAGCAGCCCGCAACTTGTAAGCTCCTACGAGCAGTACTTC
CDR3aa: CASSPQLVSSYEQYF

j_gene: TRBJ2-1
abundance: .
d_gene: .
v_gene: TRBV11-2
CDR3nt: TGTGCCAGCAGCTTAGAAGGGGAGGCAGGGTACAATGAGCAGTTCTTC
CDR3aa: CASSLEGEAGYNEQFF

j_gene: TRBJ1-5
abundance: .
d_gene: TRBD1
v_gene: TRBV7-2
CDR3nt: TGTGCCAGCAGCCCGCGGGGACAGACGACCCAGCATTTT
CDR3aa: CASSPRGQTTQHF

j_gene: TRBJ1-2
abundance: .
d_gene: .
v_gene: TRBV7-3
CDR3nt: TGTGCCAGCAGCTTAATGAGCCAGGGTTCTGGCTACACCTTC
CDR3aa: CASSLMSQGSGYTF

j_gene: TRBJ2-3
abundance: .
d_gene: .
v_gene: TRBV5-6
CDR3nt: TGTGCCAGCAGCTTTGCGGTGGTCACAGATACGCAGTATTTT
CDR3aa: CASSFAVVTDTQYF

j_gene: TRBJ2-4
abundance: .
d_gene: TRBD1
v_gene: TRBV28
CDR3nt: TGTGCCAGCAGTTTACCGACAGGGGGCGCATCCATTCAGTACTTC
CDR3aa: CASSLPTGGASIQYF

j_gene: TRBJ2-2
abundance: once
d_gene: .
v_gene: TRBV18
CDR3nt: TGTGCCAGCTCACCAAGCCCTCCCGGGGCCGGGGAGCTGTTTTTT
CDR3aa: CASSPSPPGAGELFF

j_gene: TRBJ1-4
abundance: .
d_gene: TRBD1
v_gene: TRBV5-4
CDR3nt: TGTGCCAGCAGCTTGGGACAGGGTGGGAGTGAAAAACTGTTTTTT
CDR3aa: CASSLGQGGSEKLFF

j_gene: TRBJ2-3
abundance: .
d_gene: TRBD2
v_gene: TRBV5-5
CDR3nt: TGTGCCAGCACCAAAGCGGGAGGGGGGGGACGGGATACGCAGTATTTT
CDR3aa: CASTKAGGGGRDTQYF

j_gene: TRBJ2-7
abundance: once
d_gene: .
v_gene: TRBV5-4
CDR3nt: TGTGCCAGCAGCTTATCAGGCCCTGGGGAGCAGTACTTC
CDR3aa: CASSLSGPGEQYF

j_gene: TRBJ1-5
abundance: .
d_gene: TRBD1
v_gene: TRBV15
CDR3nt: TGTGCCACCAGCAGAGATGACAGGGGGTTCGGCAATCAGCCCCAGCATTTT
CDR3aa: CATSRDDRGFGNQPQHF

j_gene: TRBJ2-5
abundance: .
d_gene: TRBD2
v_gene: TRBV9
CDR3nt: TGTGCCAGCAGCGAGCGGGGGCTGCAAGAGACCCAGTACTTC
CDR3aa: CASSERGLQETQYF

j_gene: TRBJ1-3
abundance: .
d_gene: TRBD1
v_gene: TRBV2
CDR3nt: TGTGCCAGCAGTGAAGCGGGACAGGGGGCGCGAGGAAACACCATATATTTT
CDR3aa: CASSEAGQGARGNTIYF

j_gene: TRBJ2-7
abundance: .
d_gene: TRBD2
v_gene: TRBV2
CDR3nt: TGTGCCACAAAATCGGCTAGCGGCTCCTACGAGCAGTACTTC
CDR3aa: CATKSASGSYEQYF

j_gene: TRBJ2-3
abundance: .
d_gene: TRBD2
v_gene: TRBV7-9
CDR3nt: TGTGCCAGCAGCCCAACGGGGGGGGCCGGCACAGATACGCAGTATTTT
CDR3aa: CASSPTGGAGTDTQYF

j_gene: TRBJ1-1
abundance: .
d_gene: .
v_gene: TRBV7-2
CDR3nt: TGTGCCAGCAGCTTAGCAGGGGGGGTGGACACTGAAGCTTTCTTT
CDR3aa: CASSLAGGVDTEAFF

j_gene: TRBJ1-4
abundance: .
d_gene: .
v_gene: TRBV5-1
CDR3nt: TGCGCCAGCAGCTTAGGAGGAGGGAGGGAAAAACTGTTTTTT
CDR3aa: CASSLGGGREKLFF

j_gene: TRBJ2-7
abundance: .
d_gene: TRBD2
v_gene: TRBV29-1
CDR3nt: TGCAGCGTTAACTTAGCGGGAGCTGGCGAGCAGTACTTC
CDR3aa: CSVNLAGAGEQYF

j_gene: TRBJ1-2
abundance: once
d_gene: TRBD1
v_gene: TRBV6-1
CDR3nt: TGTGCCAGCAATCCGGGGAACAGGGGTGGCTACACCTTC
CDR3aa: CASNPGNRGGYTF

j_gene: TRBJ2-7
abundance: .
d_gene: .
v_gene: TRBV28
CDR3nt: TGTGCCAGCAGTCTCCCGCGGGCCGAGCAGTACTTC
CDR3aa: CASSLPRAEQYF

j_gene: TRBJ2-7
abundance: .
d_gene: TRBD2
v_gene: TRBV19
CDR3nt: TGTGCCAGTAGTATTGGGGGGGGCTACGAGCAGTACTTC
CDR3aa: CASSIGGGYEQYF

j_gene: TRBJ1-1
abundance: .
d_gene: TRBD1
v_gene: TRBV5-1
CDR3nt: TGCGCCAGCAGCTTGGTCTACTTAGGGACAGAAAATTTAAACACTGAAGCTTTCTTT
CDR3aa: CASSLVYLGTENLNTEAFF

j_gene: TRBJ2-7
abundance: .
d_gene: TRBD2
v_gene: TRBV9
CDR3nt: TGTGCCAGCAGCGTAGCAGGGACTAGCGGCTACGAGCAGTACTTC
CDR3aa: CASSVAGTSGYEQYF

j_gene: TRBJ2-7
abundance: .
d_gene: .
v_gene: TRBV5-1
CDR3nt: TGCGCCAGCGGAAACGGCGGGGAGCAGTACTTC
CDR3aa: CASGNGGEQYF

j_gene: TRBJ2-7
abundance: .
d_gene: .
v_gene: TRBV5-4
CDR3nt: TGTGCCAGCAGCTTGGTTCAGGACGAGCAGTACTTC
CDR3aa: CASSLVQDEQYF

j_gene: TRBJ2-5
abundance: .
d_gene: .
v_gene: TRBV7-9
CDR3nt: TGTGCCAGCAGCTTAAGTACTAAAGAGACCCAGTACTTC
CDR3aa: CASSLSTKETQYF

j_gene: TRBJ2-5
abundance: .
d_gene: .
v_gene: TRBV19
CDR3nt: TGTGCCAGTAGTCTGAACAGGGAAATGGAGACCCAGTACTTC
CDR3aa: CASSLNREMETQYF

j_gene: TRBJ2-7
abundance: once
d_gene: TRBD2
v_gene: TRBV12-5
CDR3nt: TGTGCTAGTGGCCAAACGACTCCTAGCGGGAGAAGTGAGCAGTACTTC
CDR3aa: CASGQTTPSGRSEQYF

j_gene: TRBJ2-1
abundance: .
d_gene: .
v_gene: TRBV5-4
CDR3nt: TGTGCCAGCAGCTCGGGGAGGTTGCGGAACAATGAGCAGTTCTTC
CDR3aa: CASSSGRLRNNEQFF

j_gene: TRBJ1-5
abundance: .
d_gene: .
v_gene: TRBV2
CDR3nt: TGTGCCAGCACCAGGACAGACGATCAGCCCCAGCATTTT
CDR3aa: CASTRTDDQPQHF

j_gene: TRBJ2-7
abundance: .
d_gene: .
v_gene: TRBV12-1
CDR3nt: TGTGCCAGCAGCCGTACCTACGAGCAGTACTTC
CDR3aa: CASSRTYEQYF

j_gene: TRBJ1-5
abundance: .
d_gene: .
v_gene: TRBV27
CDR3nt: TGTGCCAGCAGTTTCGGCGGGTTAGGTCAGTCCCAGCATTTT
CDR3aa: CASSFGGLGQSQHF

j_gene: TRBJ1-2
abundance: .
d_gene: .
v_gene: TRBV6-6
CDR3nt: TGTGCCAGCAGCCTAACCAACTATGGCTACACCTTC
CDR3aa: CASSLTNYGYTF

j_gene: TRBJ1-2
abundance: .
d_gene: TRBD1
v_gene: TRBV10-3
CDR3nt: TGTGCCATCAGTGCCGCCGGGACAGAAATTGGCTACACCTTC
CDR3aa: CAISAAGTEIGYTF